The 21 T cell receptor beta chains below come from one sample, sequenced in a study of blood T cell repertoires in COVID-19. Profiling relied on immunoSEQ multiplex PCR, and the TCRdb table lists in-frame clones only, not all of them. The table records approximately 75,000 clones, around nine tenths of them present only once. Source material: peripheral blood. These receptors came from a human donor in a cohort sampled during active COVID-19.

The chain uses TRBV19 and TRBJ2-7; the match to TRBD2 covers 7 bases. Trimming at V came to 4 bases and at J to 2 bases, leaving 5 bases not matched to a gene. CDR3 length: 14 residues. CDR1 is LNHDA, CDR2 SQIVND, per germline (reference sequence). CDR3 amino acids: CASSNSAGAYEQYF. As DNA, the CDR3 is TGTGCCAGTAGTAATTCGGCGGGGGCCTACGAGCAGTACTTC. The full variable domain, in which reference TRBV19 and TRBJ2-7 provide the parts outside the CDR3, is DGGITQSPKYLFRKEGQNVTLSCEQNLNHDAMYWYRQDPGQGLRLIYYSQIVNDFQKGDIAEGYSVSREKKESFPLTVTSAQKNPTAFYLCASSNSAGAYEQYFGPGTRLTVT.

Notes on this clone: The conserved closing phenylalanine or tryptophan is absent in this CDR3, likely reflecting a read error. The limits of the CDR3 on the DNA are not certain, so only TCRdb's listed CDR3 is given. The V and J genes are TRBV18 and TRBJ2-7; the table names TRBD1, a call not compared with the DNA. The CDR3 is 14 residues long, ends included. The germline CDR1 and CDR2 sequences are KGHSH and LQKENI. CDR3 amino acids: CASSSLSGGTGLLL.

In DNA, the CDR3 is TGTGCCAGCAGCGTAGAGGGACAGGGGTTTGGTGACACCATATATTTT. It translates to CASSVEGQGFGDTIYF. This chain connects TRBV9 to TRBJ1-3; 10 positions match TRBD1. Trimming removed 0 bases from V and 8 bases from J; junction bases left unmatched: 8. The CDR3 extends over 16 amino acids. Germline CDR1 and CDR2: SGDLS and YYNGEE.

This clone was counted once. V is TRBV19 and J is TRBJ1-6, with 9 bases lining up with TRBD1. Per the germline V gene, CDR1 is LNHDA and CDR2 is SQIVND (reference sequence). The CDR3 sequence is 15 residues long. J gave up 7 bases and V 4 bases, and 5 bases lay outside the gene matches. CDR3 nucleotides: TGTGCCAGTAGTACCGTTACAGGGGGCAATTCACCCCTCCACTTT. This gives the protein CASSTVTGGNSPLHF.

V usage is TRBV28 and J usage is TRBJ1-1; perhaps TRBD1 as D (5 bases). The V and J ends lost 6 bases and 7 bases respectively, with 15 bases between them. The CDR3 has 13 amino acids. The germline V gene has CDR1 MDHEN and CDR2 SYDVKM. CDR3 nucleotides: TGTGCCAGCAGCCCGTCGGGGGTGGGTGAAGCTTTCTTT. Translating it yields CASSPSGVGEAFF.

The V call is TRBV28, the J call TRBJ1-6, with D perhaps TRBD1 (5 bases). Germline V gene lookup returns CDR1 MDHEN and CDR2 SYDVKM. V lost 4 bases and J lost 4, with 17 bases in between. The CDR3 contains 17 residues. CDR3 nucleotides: TGTGCCAGCAGTTCCGGGGGGGGATTGGGTTATAATTCACCCCTCCACTTT. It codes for CASSSGGGLGYNSPLHF.

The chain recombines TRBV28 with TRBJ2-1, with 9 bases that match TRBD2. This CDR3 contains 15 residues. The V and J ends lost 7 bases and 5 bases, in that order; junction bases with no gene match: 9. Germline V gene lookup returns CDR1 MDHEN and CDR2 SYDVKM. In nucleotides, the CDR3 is TGTGCCAGCACCCATGCGCGGGGGGGCCACAATGAGCAGTTCTTC. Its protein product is CASTHARGGHNEQFF.

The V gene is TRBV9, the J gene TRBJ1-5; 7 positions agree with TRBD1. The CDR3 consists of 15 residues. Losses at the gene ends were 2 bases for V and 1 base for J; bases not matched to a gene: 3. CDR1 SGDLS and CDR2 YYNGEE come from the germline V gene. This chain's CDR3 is CASSVSGGSNQPQHF. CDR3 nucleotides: TGTGCCAGCAGCGTTTCAGGGGGGAGCAATCAGCCCCAGCATTTT.

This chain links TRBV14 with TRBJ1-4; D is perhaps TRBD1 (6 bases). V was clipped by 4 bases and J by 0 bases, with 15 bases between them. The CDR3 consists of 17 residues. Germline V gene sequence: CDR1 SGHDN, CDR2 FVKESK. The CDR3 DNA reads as TGTGCCAGCAGCCTCCTTCCGGGGGGCACAACTAATGAAAAACTGTTTTTT. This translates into CASSLLPGGTTNEKLFF.

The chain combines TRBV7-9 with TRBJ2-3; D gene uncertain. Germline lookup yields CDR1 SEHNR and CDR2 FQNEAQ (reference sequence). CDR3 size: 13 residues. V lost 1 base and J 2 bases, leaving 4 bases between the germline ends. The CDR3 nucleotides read TGTGCCAGCAGCTTAGACTACACAGATACGCAGTATTTT. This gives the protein CASSLDYTDTQYF.

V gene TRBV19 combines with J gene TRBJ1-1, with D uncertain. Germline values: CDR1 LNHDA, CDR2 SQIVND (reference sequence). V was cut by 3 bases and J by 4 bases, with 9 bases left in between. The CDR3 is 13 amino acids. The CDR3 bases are TGTGCCAGTAGTATCAGGCTCGGCACTGAAGCTTTCTTT. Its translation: CASSIRLGTEAFF.

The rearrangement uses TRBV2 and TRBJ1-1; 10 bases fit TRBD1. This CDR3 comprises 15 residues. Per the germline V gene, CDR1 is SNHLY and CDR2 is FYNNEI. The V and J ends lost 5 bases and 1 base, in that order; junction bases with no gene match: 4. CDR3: CASSPRTGGNTEAFF. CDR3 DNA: TGTGCCAGCAGTCCCCGGACAGGGGGGAACACTGAAGCTTTCTTT.

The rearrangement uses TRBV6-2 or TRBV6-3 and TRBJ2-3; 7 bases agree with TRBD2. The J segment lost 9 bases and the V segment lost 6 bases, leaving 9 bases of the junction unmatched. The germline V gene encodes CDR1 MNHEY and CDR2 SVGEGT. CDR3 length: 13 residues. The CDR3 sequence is CASSEPPGLTQYF. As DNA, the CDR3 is TGTGCCAGCAGCGAACCTCCGGGACTAACGCAGTATTTT.

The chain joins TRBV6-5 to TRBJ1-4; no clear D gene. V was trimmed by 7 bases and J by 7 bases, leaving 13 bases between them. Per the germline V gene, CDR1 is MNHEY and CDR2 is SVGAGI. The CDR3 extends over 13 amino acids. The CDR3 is CASTRQMGEKLFF. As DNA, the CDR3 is TGTGCCAGCACGAGGCAAATGGGTGAAAAACTGTTTTTT.

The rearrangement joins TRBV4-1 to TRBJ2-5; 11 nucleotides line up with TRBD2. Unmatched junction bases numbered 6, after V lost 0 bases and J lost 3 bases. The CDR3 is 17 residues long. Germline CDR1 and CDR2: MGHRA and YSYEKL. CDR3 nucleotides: TGCGCCAGCAGCCAAGAAAAGGCTAGCGGGGGGAAAGAGACCCAGTACTTC. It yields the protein CASSQEKASGGKETQYF.

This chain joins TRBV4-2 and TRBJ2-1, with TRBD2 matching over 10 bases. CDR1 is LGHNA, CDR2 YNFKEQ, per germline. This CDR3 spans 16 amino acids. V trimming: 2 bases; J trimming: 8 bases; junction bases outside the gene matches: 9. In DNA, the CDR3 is TGTGCCAGCAGCCAAAGTCTTAGCGGGGGGAAGGATGAGCAGTTCTTC. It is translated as CASSQSLSGGKDEQFF.

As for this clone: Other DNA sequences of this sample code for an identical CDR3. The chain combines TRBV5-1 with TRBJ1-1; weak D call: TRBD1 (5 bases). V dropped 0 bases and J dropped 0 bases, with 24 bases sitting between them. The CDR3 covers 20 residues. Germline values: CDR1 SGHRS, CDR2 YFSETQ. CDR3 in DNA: TGCGCCAGCAGCTTGGGCGGGGGGGGAGGGGCCCGGTCGTTGAACACTGAAGCTTTCTTT. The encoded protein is CASSLGGGGGARSLNTEAFF.

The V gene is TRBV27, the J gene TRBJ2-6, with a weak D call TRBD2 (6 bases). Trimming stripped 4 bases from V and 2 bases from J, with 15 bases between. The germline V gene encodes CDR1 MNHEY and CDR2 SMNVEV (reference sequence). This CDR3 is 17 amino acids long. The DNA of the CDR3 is TGTGCCAGCAGTTCGCCCGGAGGGGCGGCTGGGGCCAACGTCCTGACTTTC. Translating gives CASSSPGGAAGANVLTF.

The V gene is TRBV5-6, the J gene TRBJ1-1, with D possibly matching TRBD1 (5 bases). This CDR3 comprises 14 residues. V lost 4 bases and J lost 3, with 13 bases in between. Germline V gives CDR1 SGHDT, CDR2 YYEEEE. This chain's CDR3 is CASSRGLPDTEAFF. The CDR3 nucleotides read TGTGCCAGCAGCCGGGGACTACCGGACACTGAAGCTTTCTTT.

The CDR3 coding sequence is TGTGCCAGCACCTTCGGAGGCGGGGCGGCGCGGGAGACCCAGTACTTC. Translated, it gives CASTFGGGAARETQYF. The J gene is TRBJ2-5, the V gene TRBV2, with D perhaps TRBD2 (6 bases). CDR1 and CDR2 from the germline V gene are SNHLY and FYNNEI. CDR3 size: 16 residues. V lost 7 bases and J 5 bases, leaving 23 bases between the germline ends.

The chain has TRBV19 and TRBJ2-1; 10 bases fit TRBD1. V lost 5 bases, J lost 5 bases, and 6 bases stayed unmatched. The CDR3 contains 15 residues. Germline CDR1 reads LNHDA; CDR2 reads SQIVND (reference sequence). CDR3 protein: CASSPGQGGNNEQFF. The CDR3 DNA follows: TGTGCCAGTAGTCCTGGACAGGGGGGAAACAATGAGCAGTTCTTC.